This entry concerns a single TCR beta chain. Its antigen remains unidentified. This sample also contains other DNA sequences that code for the same CDR3. Germline V gene lookup returns CDR1 GTSNPN and CDR2 SVGIG (reference sequence). The trim removed 5 bases at V and 4 bases at J, leaving 3 bases unmatched. This CDR3 has 12 amino acids. This specimen belongs to a study of cytomegalovirus exposure and HLA in healthy donors. Turning to the study itself: Early on, a data release was issued that held approximately 78 million unique TCRs from HLA-typed donors.

Overall study findings and caveats: Sequencing probably produced one cluster of sequence variants that were highly shared.

The study ran its PCR with 60 Vbeta and 13 Jbeta primers. As processed by the authors: In a later analysis, around 10 million of some 80 million unique beta chains occurred in at least two donors. Profiling relied on immunoSEQ multiplex PCR, and the TCRdb table lists in-frame clones only, not all of them. D and trimming come from the DNA, and the V and J calls and clone size come from that table. Of 90,000 to 120,000 clones in the sample, around three quarters are singletons; the top ten hold about 5%. The sequence derives from a woman under 30 in good health and CMV-seropositive. Material for sequencing was PBMCs. The V call is TRBV30, the J call TRBJ1-2; 8 bases line up with TRBD1. The CDR3 spells CAWGQGLYGYTF. In DNA form, the CDR3 reads TGTGCCTGGGGACAGGGCCTCTATGGCTACACCTTC.